Listed here are 18 T cell receptor beta chains from one sample, sequenced in a study of shared clonotypes between healthy human individuals. Measured with immunoSEQ multiplex PCR; TCRdb has only the in-frame clones, and not every one. The sample consists of 2 million to 2.5 million clones, approximately 90% of them appearing once. The sequenced sample consisted of naive CD4+ T cells from PBMCs. As for subset: CD45RA+ positively selected. The receptors come from a man between 18 and 35 years old in good health. Some clones in this sample may be carry-over from other donors' samples.

The count of this clone is one. The chain employs TRBV19 and TRBJ2-2; D gene uncertain. The V end was cut by 7 bases, the J end by 5 bases, with 11 bases between. This CDR3 contains 13 residues. Germline values: CDR1 LNHDA, CDR2 SQIVND (reference sequence). CDR3 in DNA: TGTGCCAGTATGAGATGGGTAACCGGGGAGCTGTTTTTT. This gives the protein CASMRWVTGELFF.

The chain recombines TRBV7-3 with TRBJ2-7; TRBD2 matches at 7 bases. CDR3 length equals 15 residues. Germline assignment: CDR1 SGHTA and CDR2 FQGTGA. With 5 bases clipped from V and 7 bases from J, the junction kept 14 bases outside the gene matches. In DNA form, the CDR3 reads TGTGCCAGCAGCCCACGGGGAGGGGCCACCTTGGAGCAGTACTTC. It codes for CASSPRGGATLEQYF.

The chain carries TRBV25-1 and TRBJ2-5, with TRBD1 matching 11 bases. The CDR3 extends over 15 amino acids. After removal of 4 bases from V and 5 bases from J, the junction contained 6 bases not matched to a gene. CDR1 and CDR2 from the germline V gene are MGHDK and SYGVNS. The CDR3 spells CASSGGQGARETQYF. The CDR3 region has the DNA TGTGCCAGCAGTGGCGGACAGGGGGCGCGTGAGACCCAGTACTTC.

CDR3 residues: CASGAADSSGNTIYF. CDR3 in DNA: TGTGCCAGCGGAGCAGCAGATTCCTCTGGAAACACCATATATTTT. The chain combines TRBV2 with TRBJ1-3; D is unresolved. V lost 8 bases, J lost 0 bases, and 14 bases lay in between. Germline assignment: CDR1 SNHLY and CDR2 FYNNEI. The CDR3 loop spans 15 amino acids.

This rearrangement joins TRBV14 to TRBJ2-1; 10 positions agree with TRBD2. The V segment lost 0 bases and the J segment 5 bases; nucleotides outside the gene matches: 16. There are 20 residues in the CDR3. The germline V gene encodes CDR1 SGHDN and CDR2 FVKESK. CDR3: CASSQDWITAGGRADNEQFF. The CDR3 DNA sequence: TGTGCCAGCAGCCAAGATTGGATCACAGCGGGAGGGCGGGCGGACAATGAGCAGTTCTTC.

This rearrangement joins TRBV6-1 to TRBJ1-1; no firm D call. This CDR3 region has 14 residues. The V end lost 0 bases, the J end lost 3 bases, and 8 bases lay between the germline ends. CDR1 MNHNS and CDR2 SASEGT come from the germline V gene. CDR3 bases: TGTGCCAGCAGTGAAGCGAACCTGGACACTGAAGCTTTCTTT. Encoded protein: CASSEANLDTEAFF.

The chain links TRBV9 to TRBJ2-2, with D hard to call. V shed 0 bases and J shed 2 bases, with 17 bases lying between them. Germline V CDR1 and CDR2: SGDLS, YYNGEE. The CDR3 covers 18 residues. CDR3 protein: CASSVVPKTLINTGELFF. The CDR3 DNA follows: TGTGCCAGCAGCGTAGTTCCGAAAACCCTTATTAACACCGGGGAGCTGTTTTTT.

J is TRBJ2-5 and V is TRBV11-2, with D tentatively TRBD1 or TRBD2 (5 bases each). The CDR3 sequence is 13 residues long. Trimming left V 4 bases short and J 1 base short, with 7 bases between. Germline-derived CDR1 and CDR2 are SGHAT and FQNNGV. CDR3 residues: CASSWDGQETQYF. The CDR3 DNA is TGTGCCAGCAGCTGGGACGGCCAAGAGACCCAGTACTTC.

This clone was observed a few times. The chain couples TRBV6-5 to TRBJ1-2, with a possible D match to TRBD1 (6 bases). The CDR3 contains 13 residues. V shed 6 bases and J shed 2 bases, with 10 bases lying between them. Per germline, CDR1 MNHEY and CDR2 SVGAGI. The CDR3 DNA follows: TGTGCCAGCAGGATTAGGGGGAACTATGGCTACACCTTC. Translation gives CASRIRGNYGYTF.

In its sample, this clone was seen once. The rearrangement joins TRBV15 to TRBJ2-1; a possible D gene is TRBD1 (5 bases). The CDR3 is made up of 17 amino acids. Germline V gives CDR1 LNHNV, CDR2 YYDKDF (reference sequence). Trimming took 0 bases from V and 9 from J, leaving 21 bases between them. The CDR3 DNA reads as TGTGCCACCAGCAGAGATTCCTGGACACGCATTCAGGGTGAGCAGTTCTTC. As protein: CATSRDSWTRIQGEQFF.

The V call is TRBV6-5, the J call TRBJ1-1; the D is unclear. CDR1 and CDR2 from the germline V gene are MNHEY and SVGAGI. V shed 0 bases and J shed 8 bases, with 13 bases lying between them. The CDR3 contains 14 residues. CDR3 nucleotide sequence: TGTGCCAGCAGTTACTCGGTAATAGGCCGAGAAGCTTTCTTT. It encodes CASSYSVIGREAFF.

The V call is TRBV29-1, the J call TRBJ1-5, with 11 positions matching TRBD1. The V and J ends lost 4 bases and 1 base, in that order; junction bases with no gene match: 6. Germline V gives CDR1 SQVTM, CDR2 ANQGSEA. CDR3 length: 16 residues. The CDR3: CSVGGTGGISNQPQHF. In DNA form, the CDR3 reads TGCAGCGTTGGCGGGACAGGGGGAATCAGCAATCAGCCCCAGCATTTT. The variable domain in full, with the rest retrieved from reference TRBV29-1 and TRBJ1-5, is SAVISQKPSRDICQRGTSLTIQCQVDSQVTMMFWYRQQPGQSLTLIATANQGSEATYESGFVIDKFPISRPNLTFSTLTVSNMSPEDSSIYLCSVGGTGGISNQPQHFGDGTRLSIL.

V and J are TRBV5-1 and TRBJ1-2; 8 bases are shared with TRBD1. This CDR3 comprises 17 residues. From germline, CDR1 is SGHRS and CDR2 YFSETQ. The V segment lost 4 bases and the J segment 5 bases; nucleotides outside the gene matches: 16. CDR3 sequence reads: CASSPGPDRGPLYGYTF. The CDR3, as DNA: TGCGCCAGCAGCCCGGGACCAGACAGGGGCCCTCTGTATGGCTACACCTTC.

This clone was counted once. CDR3 bases: TGTGCCAGCAGCCCCCGACTAGCGTGGAGCACAGATACGCAGTATTTT. Translated: CASSPRLAWSTDTQYF. This sequence joins TRBV7-3 and TRBJ2-3, with 8 bases identical to TRBD2. Germline CDR1 is SGHTA and CDR2 is FQGTGA. J was trimmed by 0 bases and V by 5 bases; bases with no gene match: 7. This CDR3 is built from 16 residues.

The V and J genes are TRBV5-8 and TRBJ2-2; no clear D gene. The V gene's germline CDR1 is SGHTS and CDR2 YDEGEE. Trimming removed 7 bases at V and 8 bases at J, with 9 bases between. This CDR3 is 11 amino acids long. CDR3 DNA sequence: TGTGCCAGCCTACTCAGAGGGGAGCTGTTTTTT. This encodes CASLLRGELFF.

The CDR3 sequence: CASSSGGTGTPRNTEAFF. The CDR3 DNA reads TGTGCCAGCAGCTCCGGCGGAACAGGGACTCCGCGGAACACTGAAGCTTTCTTT. This chain links TRBV5-4 with TRBJ1-1, with D possibly TRBD1 on 6 matching bases. Trimming left V 3 bases short and J 1 base short, with 22 bases between. The germline gives CDR1 SGHNT, CDR2 YYREEE (reference sequence). This CDR3 has 18 residues.

The genes are TRBV10-2 and TRBJ2-7, with D possibly matching TRBD1 (5 bases). The V end was cut by 6 bases, the J end by 2 bases, with 11 bases between. Germline CDR1 WSHSY, CDR2 SAAADI. CDR3 length: 13 amino acids. The CDR3 loop reads CASRPTEPYEQYF. The CDR3 DNA reads TGCGCCAGCAGGCCGACAGAGCCCTACGAGCAGTACTTC.

The chain's CDR3 is CASSLDRTFGLAGETSTDTQYF. In DNA, the CDR3 is TGCGCCAGCAGCTTGGACAGGACCTTTGGACTAGCGGGAGAGACTAGCACAGATACGCAGTATTTT. V is TRBV5-1 and J is TRBJ2-3; 13 bases align to TRBD2. In germline, CDR1 is SGHRS, CDR2 YFSETQ. The J segment lost 0 bases and the V segment lost 0 bases, leaving 16 bases of the junction unmatched. The CDR3 has 22 amino acids.